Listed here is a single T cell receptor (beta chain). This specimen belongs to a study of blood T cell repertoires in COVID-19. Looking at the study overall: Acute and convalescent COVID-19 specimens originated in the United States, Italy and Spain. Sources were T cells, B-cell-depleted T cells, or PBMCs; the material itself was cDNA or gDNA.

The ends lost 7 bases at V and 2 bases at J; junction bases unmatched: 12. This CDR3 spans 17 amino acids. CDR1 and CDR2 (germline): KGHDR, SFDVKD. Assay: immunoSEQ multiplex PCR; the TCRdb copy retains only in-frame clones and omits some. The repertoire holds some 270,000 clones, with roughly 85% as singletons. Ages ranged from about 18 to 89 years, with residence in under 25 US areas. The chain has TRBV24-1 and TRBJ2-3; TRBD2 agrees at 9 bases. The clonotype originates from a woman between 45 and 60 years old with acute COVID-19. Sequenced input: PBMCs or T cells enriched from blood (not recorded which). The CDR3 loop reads CATSTGVAGANTDTQYF. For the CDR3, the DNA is TGTGCCACCAGCACAGGAGTAGCGGGGGCAAACACAGATACGCAGTATTTT.